The present TCR beta chain was sequenced within a study of shared clonotypes between healthy human individuals. Across the study: There were three CD4 naive, three CD4 memory, two CD8 naive and one CD8 memory plates per donor.

A remark on this clone: Its antigen is unknown.

Produced via immunoSEQ multiplex PCR; TCRdb's table is partial and in-frame only. The sample lists hundreds of thousands of clones, roughly 98% occurring once. Terminally differentiated effector memory CD45RA+ cells were excluded from the naive CD8 cells, which were CD45RO-negative and positively selected for CCR7. Germline V CDR1 and CDR2: PRHDT, FYEKMQ (reference sequence). Trimming cost V 2 bases and J 5 bases, with 3 bases left between them. The length of the CDR3 is 11 residues. Study results and caveats: What naive subsets generally showed was a larger estimated richness than memory subsets showed. All-four-donor shared clonotypes had higher generation probabilities than non-shared clonotypes did.

This clonotype was obtained from a man younger than 40 in good health. The chain recombines TRBV13 with TRBJ2-5; D remains ambiguous. The sample comprised naive CD8+ T cells sorted from blood. This CDR3 is CASSLRETQYF. The CDR3 nucleotides read TGTGCCAGCAGCTTAAGGGAGACCCAGTACTTC. The full variable domain, rest sourced from reference TRBV13 and TRBJ2-5, is AAGVIQSPRHLIKEKRETATLKCYPIPRHDTVYWYQQGPGQDPQFLISFYEKMQSDKGSIPDRFSAQQFSDYHSELNMSSLELGDSALYFCASSLRETQYFGPGTRLLVL.